A single sample is the source of the 3 T cell receptor beta chains below, sequenced in a study of blood T cells in healthy people across ages. A J-beta primer mix and a sample-barcoded 5' primer were used in a second PCR of about 7 to 11 cycles. TCRdb re-called the 5' RACE reads with MiXCR, one entry per CDR3 protein. The sample lists 1.5 million to 1.8 million distinct CDR3 sequences; about 45% were seen once. Sequencing was carried out using blood. Every receptor here comes from a woman between 18 and 29 years old in good health.

The V and J genes are TRBV6-5 and TRBJ1-1, with D possibly being TRBD1 (5 bases). The germline V gene encodes CDR1 MNHEY and CDR2 SVGAGI. The V end lost 4 bases, the J end lost 1 base, and 13 bases lay between the germline ends. CDR3 length: 15 amino acids. The CDR3 here is CASSSMGRANTEAFF. The CDR3 nucleotides are TGTGCCAGCAGTTCAATGGGCAGGGCGAACACTGAAGCTTTCTTT.

This clonotype turned up a few times. The CDR3 here is CSAVSQGYYTDTQYF. The CDR3 coding sequence is TGCAGTGCCGTCTCACAGGGGTACTACACAGATACGCAGTATTTT. The chain couples TRBV20-1 to TRBJ2-3; TRBD1 aligns across 7 bases. The CDR3 has 15 residues. J lost 2 bases, V lost 6 bases, and 11 bases had no gene match. In germline, CDR1 is DFQATT, CDR2 SNEGSKA (reference sequence).

In this sample, this clonotype turned up many times. The chain uses TRBV7-2 and TRBJ2-1; 12 bases fit TRBD2. The germline V gene has CDR1 SGHTA and CDR2 FQGNSA. J lost 7 bases, V lost 0 bases, and 10 bases had no gene match. This CDR3 comprises 18 residues. The CDR3 nucleotides read TGTGCCAGCAGCTTAGCTGTCGAACTAGCGGGAGGTGGTAATGAGCAGTTCTTC. Translated, it gives CASSLAVELAGGGNEQFF.